The next 31 T cell receptor beta chains were all read from a single sample in a study of regulatory T cells in long-lasting Graves disease (dated by TCRdb to 2020 to 2023). The library was made by multiplex PCR. The listed sequencing device is Illumina HiSeq 4000. To build TCR beta libraries, CDR3 regions were amplified by Arm-PCR using iRepertoire HTBI primers. Using fastp at Q25 and MiXCR, TCRdb reprocessed the public reads and kept productive beta chains. Identical CDR3 proteins give one entry, which carries the most common genes and DNA. The table for this sample lists approximately 400,000 distinct CDR3 sequences; 15% of them were counted only once. Of the sample, around 15% is held by the ten largest clones. Read against the paper, the sample's time point label means: newly diagnosed GD, antithyroid drugs for less than 3 months. RNA was extracted from PBMCs in TRIzol for both TCR sequencing and RNA sequencing.

These data also featured in a second study, about T cells in Graves' hyperthyroidism and ophthalmopathy.

The input for sequencing was peripheral blood mononuclear cells (PBMCs), taken at new diagnosis, from a patient treated with antithyroid drugs. The source of these receptors is a woman in her 30s with Graves disease. Donor details come from another sample of the same person, matched by shared clones.

This clonotype was recorded many times. The V call is TRBV6-2 or TRBV6-3, the J call TRBJ2-7; perhaps TRBD1 as D (5 bases). V lost 11 bases and J lost 0, with 11 bases in between. Germline V gene lookup returns CDR1 MNHEY and CDR2 SVGEGT. The CDR3 is 12 residues long. In DNA, the CDR3 is TGTGCCTCCGACCAGGGCTCCTACGAGCAGTACTTC. The encoded protein is CASDQGSYEQYF.

The chain joins TRBV3-1 to TRBJ2-2; TRBD2 aligns across 10 bases. Per germline, CDR1 LGHDT and CDR2 YNNKEL (reference sequence). V lost 1 base to trimming and J lost 4 bases; unmatched junction nucleotides: 3. This CDR3 region has 16 residues. CDR3 in amino acids: CASSQGRTSGTGELFF. Written as DNA, the CDR3 is TGTGCCAGCAGCCAAGGCAGGACTAGCGGCACCGGGGAGCTGTTTTTT.

This clonotype has more than one count but fewer than ten. This sequence joins TRBV13 and TRBJ1-1; no definite D call. The V and J ends lost 0 bases and 1 base respectively, with 9 bases between them. Germline CDR1 is PRHDT and CDR2 is FYEKMQ (reference sequence). The CDR3 loop spans 15 amino acids. The CDR3 is CASSLGAAANTEAFF. The CDR3 DNA reads as TGTGCCAGCAGCTTAGGCGCGGCAGCGAACACTGAAGCTTTCTTT. Using reference TRBV13 and TRBJ1-1 for the parts outside the CDR3, the full variable domain is AAGVIQSPRHLIKEKRETATLKCYPIPRHDTVYWYQQGPGQDPQFLISFYEKMQSDKGSIPDRFSAQQFSDYHSELNMSSLELGDSALYFCASSLGAAANTEAFFGQGTRLTVV.

The chain uses TRBV7-9 and TRBJ2-5, with 7 bases aligning to TRBD2. The germline V gene has CDR1 SEHNR and CDR2 FQNEAQ (reference sequence). The CDR3 spans 16 residues. The trim removed 4 bases at V and 1 base at J, leaving 9 bases unmatched. The CDR3 is CASSSRLAGLQETQYF. CDR3 in DNA: TGTGCCAGCAGCTCGCGGTTAGCGGGTCTCCAAGAGACCCAGTACTTC. The full variable domain, in which reference TRBV7-9 and TRBJ2-5 provide the parts outside the CDR3, is DTGVSQNPRHKITKRGQNVTFRCDPISEHNRLYWYRQTLGQGPEFLTYFQNEAQLEKSRLLSDRFSAERPKGSFSTLEIQRTEQGDSAMYLCASSSRLAGLQETQYFGPGTRLLVL.

This clonotype was observed a few times. The chain combines TRBV5-1 with TRBJ2-2, with D possibly TRBD2 on 5 matching bases. Germline CDR1 SGHRS, CDR2 YFSETQ. V lost 2 bases and J lost 2, with 7 bases in between. There are 14 residues in the CDR3. CDR3 DNA: TGCGCCAGCAGCTTTAGCGTTAACACCGGGGAGCTGTTTTTT. The encoded protein is CASSFSVNTGELFF. The whole variable domain, remainder taken from reference TRBV5-1 and TRBJ2-2, is KAGVTQTPRYLIKTRGQQVTLSCSPISGHRSVSWYQQTPGQGLQFLFEYFSETQRNKGNFPGRFSGRQFSNSRSEMNVSTLELGDSALYLCASSFSVNTGELFFGEGSRLTVL.

The chain recombines TRBV19 with TRBJ2-7; the D gene is possibly TRBD1 (6 bases). The CDR3 extends over 13 amino acids. V shed 7 bases and J shed 1 base, with 11 bases lying between them. The germline V gene has CDR1 LNHDA and CDR2 SQIVND (reference sequence). The CDR3: CASTQDRSYEQYF. The CDR3 DNA is TGTGCCAGTACCCAGGACAGATCCTACGAGCAGTACTTC. Together with reference TRBV19 and TRBJ2-7, the CDR3 gives the full variable domain: DGGITQSPKYLFRKEGQNVTLSCEQNLNHDAMYWYRQDPGQGLRLIYYSQIVNDFQKGDIAEGYSVSREKKESFPLTVTSAQKNPTAFYLCASTQDRSYEQYFGPGTRLTVT.

This chain joins TRBV6-2 or TRBV6-3 and TRBJ2-7, with TRBD2 matching 13 bases. V shed 6 bases and J 3 bases; nucleotides not matched to a gene: 11. The CDR3 runs 17 residues. CDR1 is MNHEY and CDR2 is SVGEGT in the germline V gene. In DNA, the CDR3 is TGTGCCAGCAGCCGGACTAGCGGGAGACGGCCTAACTACGAGCAGTACTTC. It is translated as CASSRTSGRRPNYEQYF.

This clonotype showed up many times. This chain links TRBV11-2 with TRBJ1-4, with D possibly TRBD1 on 5 matching bases. Trimming cost V 0 bases and J 2 bases, with 7 bases left between them. CDR1 and CDR2 from the germline V gene are SGHAT and FQNNGV. The CDR3 totals 15 residues. The CDR3 sequence is CASSLEGGTNEKLFF. CDR3 coding DNA: TGTGCCAGCAGCTTAGAGGGGGGGACTAATGAAAAACTGTTTTTT.

This clonotype appeared many times. The chain has TRBV3-1 and TRBJ1-1; 8 positions agree with TRBD1. Trimming took 1 base from V and 10 from J; bases not matched to a gene: 8. Germline CDR1 LGHDT, CDR2 YNNKEL (reference sequence). This CDR3 contains 14 residues. CDR3 protein: CASSQGAGGVGAFF. The CDR3 DNA follows: TGTGCCAGCAGCCAAGGTGCAGGGGGCGTCGGAGCTTTCTTT.

This clonotype came up many times. The rearrangement uses TRBV7-6 and TRBJ2-1, with TRBD2 matching over 8 bases. Per the germline V gene, CDR1 is SGHVS and CDR2 is FNYEAQ. Trimming at V came to 2 bases and at J to 7 bases, leaving 16 bases not matched to a gene. This CDR3 contains 18 residues. The CDR3 loop reads CASSLWGVQGLDGNEQFF. The CDR3 nucleotides read TGTGCCAGCAGCTTATGGGGGGTCCAGGGACTAGACGGTAATGAGCAGTTCTTC.

This chain uses TRBV5-1 with TRBJ1-1, with D unresolved. This CDR3 contains 14 residues. CDR1 and CDR2 from the germline V gene are SGHRS and YFSETQ. Deletions cut 3 bases from V and 2 bases from J, with 11 bases between. Written as DNA, the CDR3 is TGCGCCAGCAGCTCGGCCGCGGGAAACACTGAAGCTTTCTTT. Translated: CASSSAAGNTEAFF.

This clonotype was observed many times. V usage is TRBV6-1 and J usage is TRBJ2-2, with 14 bases identical to TRBD2. Germline lookup yields CDR1 MNHNS and CDR2 SASEGT. V shed 7 bases, J shed 5 bases, and the junction held 12 bases outside the gene matches. This CDR3 comprises 18 residues. CDR3 protein: CASITEVGLAGVTGELFF. The CDR3 nucleotides read TGTGCCAGCATAACAGAAGTGGGACTAGCGGGAGTTACCGGGGAGCTGTTTTTT.

Concerning this clonotype: An end of the junction differs from the germline gene, which may be a read error. The rearrangement uses TRBV2 and TRBJ2-7; D is perhaps TRBD1 (6 bases). The CDR3 consists of 14 residues. Germline assignment: CDR1 SNHLY and CDR2 FYNNEI. The CDR3 DNA sequence: TGTGCCAGCAGTTTTCCGGGACAAAAGGTAGCTTCAGACTTC. It codes for CASSFPGQKVASDF. Full variable domain (rest looked up from reference TRBV2 and TRBJ2-7): EPEVTQTPSHQVTQMGQEVILRCVPISNHLYFYWYRQILGQKVEFLVSFYNNEISEKSEIFDDQFSVERPDGSNFTLKIRSTKLEDSAMYFCASSFPGQKVASDFGPGTRLTVT.

This clonotype was picked up many times. For the CDR3, the DNA is TGTGCCAGCAGTTCAAACCTCCACTTCACAGATACGCAGTATTTT. Amino acids: CASSSNLHFTDTQYF. The V gene is TRBV27, the J gene TRBJ2-3; the D is unclear. V lost 4 bases and J 2 bases, leaving 13 bases between the germline ends. The CDR3 sequence is 15 residues long. Germline V CDR1 and CDR2: MNHEY, SMNVEV (reference sequence).

This clonotype was seen repeatedly, ten times or more. The chain couples TRBV5-1 to TRBJ2-7, with 14 bases lining up with TRBD2. The CDR3 is 16 residues long. Germline V gives CDR1 SGHRS, CDR2 YFSETQ. V shed 4 bases, J shed 5 bases, and the junction held 8 bases outside the gene matches. This CDR3 is CASSVGTSGSGDEQYF. The CDR3 DNA reads as TGCGCCAGCAGCGTAGGGACTAGCGGGAGCGGGGACGAGCAGTACTTC.

Ten or more counts support this clonotype. The V call is TRBV6-2 or TRBV6-3, the J call TRBJ2-7, with D perhaps assigned TRBD1 or TRBD2 (5 bases each). Trimming removed 4 bases at V and 7 bases at J, with 14 bases between. Germline V gene sequence: CDR1 MNHEY, CDR2 SVGEGT. CDR3 length: 13 residues. CDR3 nucleotides: TGTGCCAGCAGTTTCCACGGGACGGGTGAGCAGTACTTC. Amino acids: CASSFHGTGEQYF.

V usage is TRBV7-9 and J usage is TRBJ2-2; D unclear. CDR3 length: 14 amino acids. Trimming took 4 bases from V and 0 from J, leaving 6 bases between them. CDR1 SEHNR and CDR2 FQNEAQ come from the germline V gene (reference sequence). Written as DNA, the CDR3 is TGTGCCAGCAGCTGGACGGCGAACACCGGGGAGCTGTTTTTT. The encoded protein is CASSWTANTGELFF.

Turning to this clonotype: Its ends do not fully match the called genes, so a read error is possible. The V and J genes are TRBV7-8 and TRBJ1-1, with 7 bases matching TRBD1. The length of the CDR3 is 17 residues. Germline V CDR1 and CDR2: SGHVS, FQNEAQ. The CDR3 bases are TGTGCCAGCAGCTTACCTCGGACAGGCGTCGTGAACACTGAAGCTTCCTTT. This encodes CASSLPRTGVVNTEASF.

This clonotype was counted ten times or more. The V call is TRBV6-2 or TRBV6-3, the J call TRBJ2-1; 7 bases line up with TRBD2. Per germline, CDR1 MNHEY and CDR2 SVGEGT. With V trimmed by 2 bases and J by 7 bases, 8 bases remained unmatched. CDR3 length: 15 amino acids. The CDR3 bases are TGTGCCAGCAGTTACGGGGCGGGAGCATTAAATGAGCAGTTCTTC. Translating it yields CASSYGAGALNEQFF.

This clonotype was observed at least ten times. The V call is TRBV3-1, the J call TRBJ2-2; D remains unclear. In germline, CDR1 is LGHDT, CDR2 YNNKEL (reference sequence). The V end was cut by 6 bases, the J end by 4 bases, with 12 bases between. The CDR3 length is 14 residues. Here the CDR3 reads CASRDRALTGELFF. CDR3 bases: TGTGCCAGCAGGGACCGGGCCCTCACCGGGGAGCTGTTTTTT.

This clonotype turned up a few times. The chain uses TRBV6-5 and TRBJ2-2, with D perhaps TRBD2 (5 bases). From germline, CDR1 is MNHEY and CDR2 SVGAGI. This CDR3 has 14 residues. V was cut by 0 bases and J by 9 bases, with 11 bases left in between. Here the CDR3 reads CASSYSEGSRELFF. For the CDR3, the DNA is TGTGCCAGCAGTTACTCGGAAGGGAGCCGGGAGCTGTTTTTT.

The sample holds many counts of this clonotype. The J gene is TRBJ2-2, the V gene TRBV5-1, with 8 bases fitting TRBD2. The germline V gene has CDR1 SGHRS and CDR2 YFSETQ. The V segment lost 0 bases and the J segment 6 bases; nucleotides outside the gene matches: 1. The CDR3 runs to 14 residues. The CDR3 region is CASSLEAGAGELFF. In DNA form, the CDR3 reads TGCGCCAGCAGCTTGGAAGCGGGAGCCGGGGAGCTGTTTTTT.

This sequence joins TRBV7-2 and TRBJ2-5, with 11 bases identical to TRBD2. CDR3 length: 16 amino acids. Germline lookup yields CDR1 SGHTA and CDR2 FQGNSA. V lost 5 bases, J lost 2 bases, and 7 bases stayed unmatched. The CDR3: CASSVGLAVIQETQYF. The CDR3 DNA reads TGTGCCAGCAGCGTGGGACTAGCGGTGATACAAGAGACCCAGTACTTC.

The rearrangement joins TRBV6-1 to TRBJ1-6; D not resolved. This CDR3 spans 12 amino acids. Trimming removed 10 bases from V and 7 bases from J, with 11 bases in between. Germline V gives CDR1 MNHNS, CDR2 SASEGT. This CDR3 reads CATRTGNSPLHF. Written as DNA, the CDR3 is TGTGCCACTAGGACGGGGAATTCACCCCTCCACTTT.

This clonotype appeared a few times. It may be a read error: a sequence one base away is much more abundant. The rearrangement uses TRBV3-1 and TRBJ2-5; 8 bases are shared with TRBD2. The CDR3 is 17 residues long. In germline, CDR1 is LGHDT, CDR2 YNNKEL (reference sequence). J lost 4 bases, V lost 1 base, and 11 bases had no gene match. CDR3 amino acids: CASSQGGRGDHPETQYF. The CDR3 region has the DNA TGTGCCAGCAGCCAAGGAGGGCGGGGGGACCACCCAGAGACCCAGTACTTC.

This clonotype was recorded many times. V usage is TRBV19 and J usage is TRBJ2-7; TRBD2 agrees at 9 bases. CDR1 and CDR2 (germline): LNHDA, SQIVND (reference sequence). The CDR3 spans 13 residues. V gave up 7 bases and J gave up 7 bases; unmatched junction bases: 8. The CDR3 loop is CASTEREAGEQYF. The DNA for the CDR3 is TGTGCCAGTACCGAGCGGGAGGCCGGTGAGCAGTACTTC. The entire variable domain, with the rest obtained from reference TRBV19 and TRBJ2-7, is as follows: DGGITQSPKYLFRKEGQNVTLSCEQNLNHDAMYWYRQDPGQGLRLIYYSQIVNDFQKGDIAEGYSVSREKKESFPLTVTSAQKNPTAFYLCASTEREAGEQYFGPGTRLTVT.

This clonotype was seen at least ten times. This sequence joins TRBV10-3 and TRBJ1-1, with a possible D match to TRBD1 (5 bases). V dropped 0 bases and J dropped 0 bases, with 11 bases sitting between them. The CDR3 totals 16 residues. Looked up from germline, CDR1 is ENHRY and CDR2 is SYGVKD. The CDR3 DNA follows: TGTGCCATCAGTGAGTCCCTAGGACAAATGAACACTGAAGCTTTCTTT. It translates to CAISESLGQMNTEAFF.

This clonotype was detected a few times. The J gene is TRBJ1-1, the V gene TRBV19, with D uncertain. Germline CDR1 is LNHDA and CDR2 is SQIVND (reference sequence). V lost 4 bases and J lost 4, with 10 bases in between. The CDR3 contains 13 residues. The CDR3 loop reads CASSKSGSTEAFF. In DNA form, the CDR3 reads TGTGCCAGTAGTAAGTCGGGATCCACTGAAGCTTTCTTT.

This clonotype has a count of ten or more. This chain joins TRBV10-3 and TRBJ2-1; 8 bases fit TRBD2. The length of the CDR3 is 15 residues. With V trimmed by 6 bases and J by 6 bases, 10 bases remained unmatched. Per germline, CDR1 ENHRY and CDR2 SYGVKD. The CDR3, as DNA: TGTGCCATCAGCCCCGTCGGCGGGAGGATCAATGAGCAGTTCTTC. This encodes CAISPVGGRINEQFF.

The chain is built from TRBV12-3 or TRBV12-4 and TRBJ1-5, with D tentatively TRBD1 (6 bases). Trimming cost V 6 bases and J 3 bases, with 12 bases left between them. The CDR3 runs to 14 residues. DNA for the CDR3: TGTGCCAGCAGCCTGGACAGACTCAATCAGCCCCAGCATTTT. Residues: CASSLDRLNQPQHF.

At least ten counts were recorded for this clonotype. This chain connects TRBV12-3 or TRBV12-4 to TRBJ2-5, with TRBD2 as a possible D gene (7 bases). V was cut by 5 bases and J by 5 bases, with 18 bases left in between. The CDR3 is 15 residues long. This CDR3 is CASSPGGGAGETQYF. In nucleotides, the CDR3 is TGTGCCAGCAGTCCAGGCGGGGGCGCAGGGGAGACCCAGTACTTC.